This paragraph reports one T cell receptor (beta chain). V shed 2 bases and J 3 bases; nucleotides not matched to a gene: 3. Germline CDR1 ENHRY, CDR2 SYGVKD. CDR3 length equals 16 residues. In the original processing: By means of reference gene primer amplification, nucleated cell counts were estimated. Measured with immunoSEQ multiplex PCR; TCRdb has only the in-frame clones, and not every one. V and J calls plus clone size are reproduced from that table; the DNA served to infer D and trimming. The sample lists some 250,000 clones; around 90% were seen once. The sample is drawn from a study of blood T cell repertoires in COVID-19. About the research overall: Collection of acute and convalescent COVID-19 samples took place in the United States, Italy and Spain. Nucleic acid was either cDNA or gDNA, and it came from T cells, B-cell-depleted T cells, or PBMCs.

Sequencing was performed on peripheral blood. The clonotype comes from a human donor in a cohort sampled during active COVID-19. The chain has TRBV10-3 and TRBJ2-6; 8 bases line up with TRBD2. The CDR3 reads CAISERGGFGANVLTF. DNA for the CDR3: TGTGCCATCAGTGAGCGGGGGGGCTTTGGGGCCAACGTCCTGACTTTC.